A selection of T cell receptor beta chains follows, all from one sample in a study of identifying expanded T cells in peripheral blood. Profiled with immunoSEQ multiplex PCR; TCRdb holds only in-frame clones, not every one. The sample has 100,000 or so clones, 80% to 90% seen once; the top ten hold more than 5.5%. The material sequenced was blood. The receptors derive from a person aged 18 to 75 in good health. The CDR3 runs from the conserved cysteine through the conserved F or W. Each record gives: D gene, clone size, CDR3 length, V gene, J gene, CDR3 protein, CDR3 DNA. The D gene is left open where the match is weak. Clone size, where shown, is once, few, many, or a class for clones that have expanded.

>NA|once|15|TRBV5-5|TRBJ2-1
CASSPRVVTYNEQFF
TGTGCCAGCAGCCCCCGGGTAGTCACCTACAATGAGCAGTTCTTC
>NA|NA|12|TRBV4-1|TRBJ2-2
CASSQENGELFF
TGCGCCAGCAGCCAAGAGAACGGGGAGCTGTTTTTT
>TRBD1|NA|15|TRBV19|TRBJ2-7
CASSSTGTGSYEQYF
TGTGCCAGTAGTTCGACCGGGACAGGGTCCTACGAGCAGTACTTC
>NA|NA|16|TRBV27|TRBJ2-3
CASSLKGWGGTNTQYF
TGTGCCAGCAGTTTGAAGGGTTGGGGCGGAACGAATACGCAGTATTTT
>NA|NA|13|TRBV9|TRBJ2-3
CASSVVSTDTQYF
TGTGCCAGCAGCGTAGTAAGCACAGATACGCAGTATTTT
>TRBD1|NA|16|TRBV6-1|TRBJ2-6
CASSGGGLGGANVLTF
TGTGCCAGCAGTGGAGGGGGCTTAGGTGGGGCCAACGTCCTGACTTTC
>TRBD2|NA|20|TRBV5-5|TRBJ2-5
CASSLEGVDAAGGRQETQYF
TGTGCCAGCAGCTTGGAAGGTGTGGACGCTGCGGGAGGTCGGCAAGAGACCCAGTACTTC
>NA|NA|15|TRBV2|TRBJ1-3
CASREWTVSGNTIYF
TGTGCCAGCAGGGAATGGACAGTCTCTGGAAACACCATATATTTT
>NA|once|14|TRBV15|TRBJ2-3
CATSRGQSTDTQYF
TGTGCCACCAGCAGAGGACAGAGCACAGATACGCAGTATTTT
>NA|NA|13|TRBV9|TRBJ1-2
CASSAGSNYGYTF
TGTGCCAGCAGCGCGGGATCTAACTATGGCTACACCTTC
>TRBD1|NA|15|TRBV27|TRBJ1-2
CASRVLGTGGYGYTF
TGTGCCAGCAGGGTACTTGGGACAGGGGGCTATGGCTACACCTTC
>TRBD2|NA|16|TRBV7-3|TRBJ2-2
CASSLTSGRATGELFF
TGTGCCAGCAGCTTAACTAGCGGGAGGGCCACCGGGGAGCTGTTTTTT
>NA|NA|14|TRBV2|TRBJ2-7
CAARVTEQGHEQYF
TGTGCCGCGAGGGTCACCGAACAGGGCCACGAGCAGTACTTC
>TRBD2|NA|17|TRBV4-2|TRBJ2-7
CASSQGALAGGLYEQYF
TGTGCCAGCAGCCAAGGGGCACTAGCGGGAGGGCTCTACGAGCAGTACTTC
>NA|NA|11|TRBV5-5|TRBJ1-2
CASAGDYGYTF
TGTGCCAGCGCGGGGGACTATGGCTACACCTTC
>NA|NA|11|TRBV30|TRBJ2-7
CAWTGWGEQYF
TGTGCCTGGACAGGGTGGGGCGAGCAGTACTTC
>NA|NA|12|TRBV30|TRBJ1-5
CAWSLRGQPQHF
TGTGCCTGGAGCCTCCGAGGTCAGCCCCAGCATTTT
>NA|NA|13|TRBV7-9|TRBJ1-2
CASSLMGVDGYTF
TGTGCCAGCAGCTTAATGGGCGTCGATGGCTACACCTTC
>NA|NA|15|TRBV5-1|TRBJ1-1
CASSLAKTENTEAFF
TGCGCCAGCAGCTTGGCCAAGACAGAAAACACTGAAGCTTTCTTT
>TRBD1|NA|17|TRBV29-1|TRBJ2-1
CSVEEGQGAGTYNEQFF
TGCAGCGTTGAAGAGGGACAGGGGGCTGGGACGTACAATGAGCAGTTCTTC
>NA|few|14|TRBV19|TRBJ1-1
CASSIFRMNTEAFF
TGTGCCAGTAGTATATTCAGAATGAACACTGAAGCTTTCTTT
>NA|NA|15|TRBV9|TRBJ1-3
CASSVGQGGGNTIYF
TGTGCCAGCAGCGTAGGTCAGGGAGGTGGAAACACCATATATTTT
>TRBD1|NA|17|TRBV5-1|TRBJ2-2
CASSAQPGGHRTGELFF
TGCGCCAGCAGCGCGCAACCAGGGGGACATCGGACCGGGGAGCTGTTTTTT
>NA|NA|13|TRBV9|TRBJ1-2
CASSDDRGYGYTF
TGTGCCAGCAGCGACGACCGGGGCTATGGCTACACCTTC
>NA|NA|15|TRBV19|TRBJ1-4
CASSIETRVNEKLFF
TGTGCCAGTAGTATAGAAACCAGGGTAAATGAAAAACTGTTTTTT
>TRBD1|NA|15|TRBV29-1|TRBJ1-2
CSVVIERGLGYGYTF
TGCAGCGTTGTGATTGAAAGGGGGCTTGGCTATGGCTACACCTTC